This T cell receptor (beta chain) was sequenced in a study of T cells expressing NK-cell markers. Study overall: CD3+CD56+NKG2C+, CD3+CD56+NKG2C- and CD3+CD56-NKG2C+ T cells, once sorted, supplied the TCR beta repertoires. There were seven HCMV-seropositive donors and one seronegative donor among the eight sequenced. The study, taken as a whole, reports: Of the CD8+ T cell pool in roughly 6 donors, roughly 1.0-8% was accounted for by dominant NKG2C+ clonotypes.

With the 5' RACE reads reprocessed, TCRdb shows one record per CDR3 protein and no DNA. The sample table sets out approximately 380,000 distinct CDR3 sequences. About this clonotype itself: Its antigen is currently unknown.

The CDR3 has 14 amino acids. Germline V gene sequence: CDR1 SGHTA, CDR2 FQGNSA. This chain uses TRBV7-2 with TRBJ2-3; TCRdb's D call, TRBD2, is unchecked because there is no DNA. The source of this sequence is a man aged 18 to 69 in good health. Sequencing was performed on blood T cells: a sorted CD56 or NKG2C T cell subset, CD4+ or CD8+ T cells, or bulk PBMC T cells (not recorded which). The CDR3 spells CASSPPPEAGAQYF.